What follows describes a single T cell receptor (beta chain). This sample was taken from a study of blood T cell repertoires in COVID-19. Across the study: From the United States, Italy and Spain came samples of acute and convalescent COVID-19. Sources were T cells, B-cell-depleted T cells, or PBMCs; the material itself was cDNA or gDNA.

V shed 2 bases and J shed 6 bases, with 10 bases lying between them. The CDR3 sequence is 13 residues long. CDR1 and CDR2 (germline): KGHSH, LQKENI. Study processing details: Amplifying reference gene primers gave estimates of nucleated cell counts. Measured with immunoSEQ multiplex PCR; TCRdb has only the in-frame clones, and not every one. V and J calls and clone size are as listed in that table; D and trimming were resolved from the DNA. The sample comprises hundreds of thousands of clones, roughly 86% of which are singletons, and around 3% rests with the top ten. The rearrangement joins TRBV18 to TRBJ1-2; TRBD1 might be the D (5 bases). The sequencing sample was made of peripheral blood. The TCR sequence derives from a man aged 55 to 69 with acute or convalescent COVID-19. The CDR3 here is CASSPGQSNGYTF. As DNA, the CDR3 is TGTGCCAGCTCACCAGGACAATCCAATGGCTACACCTTC.